This T cell receptor (beta chain) is drawn from a study of blood T cell repertoires in COVID-19. Turning to the study itself: COVID-19 samples collected from the United States, Italy and Spain covered acute and convalescent phases. T cells, B-cell-depleted T cells, or PBMCs supplied cDNA or gDNA.

The CDR3 length is 15 residues. Germline V lookup: CDR1 KGHSH, CDR2 LQKENI. With 3 bases removed from V and 3 bases from J, the gap between germline ends came to 14 bases. The table came from immunoSEQ multiplex PCR; TCRdb's copy has only in-frame clones and leaves some out. This table has around 50,000 clones, around four fifths appearing once. The source material was peripheral blood. This sequence was found in a man aged 35-49 years with acute or convalescent COVID-19. The genes are TRBV18 and TRBJ1-1; weak D call: TRBD1 (5 bases). The CDR3 nucleotides read TGTGCCAGCTCACCCCGGGCGGGGACGGACACTGAAGCTTTCTTT. The encoded protein is CASSPRAGTDTEAFF. The whole variable domain, remainder taken from reference TRBV18 and TRBJ1-1, is NAGVMQNPRHLVRRRGQEARLRCSPMKGHSHVYWYRQLPEEGLKFMVYLQKENIIDESGMPKERFSAEFPKEGPSILRIQQVVRGDSAAYFCASSPRAGTDTEAFFGQGTRLTVV.